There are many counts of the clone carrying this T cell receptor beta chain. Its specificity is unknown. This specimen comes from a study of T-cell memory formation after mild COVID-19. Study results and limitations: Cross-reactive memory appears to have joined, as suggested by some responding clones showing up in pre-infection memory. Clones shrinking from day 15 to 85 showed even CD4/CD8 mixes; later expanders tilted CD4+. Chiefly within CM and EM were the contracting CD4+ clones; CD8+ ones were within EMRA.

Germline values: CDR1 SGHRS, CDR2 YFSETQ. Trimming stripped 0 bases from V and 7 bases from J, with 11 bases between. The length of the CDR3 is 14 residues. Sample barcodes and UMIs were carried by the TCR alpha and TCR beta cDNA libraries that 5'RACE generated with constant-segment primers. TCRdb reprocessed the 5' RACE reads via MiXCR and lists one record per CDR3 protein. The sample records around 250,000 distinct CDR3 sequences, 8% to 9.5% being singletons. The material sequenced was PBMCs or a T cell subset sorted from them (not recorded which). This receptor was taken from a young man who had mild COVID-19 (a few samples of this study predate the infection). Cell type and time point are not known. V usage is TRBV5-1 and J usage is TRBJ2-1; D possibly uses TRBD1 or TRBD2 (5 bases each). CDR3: CASSLVGVVNEQFF. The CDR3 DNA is TGCGCCAGCAGCTTGGTGGGGGTTGTAAATGAGCAGTTCTTC.